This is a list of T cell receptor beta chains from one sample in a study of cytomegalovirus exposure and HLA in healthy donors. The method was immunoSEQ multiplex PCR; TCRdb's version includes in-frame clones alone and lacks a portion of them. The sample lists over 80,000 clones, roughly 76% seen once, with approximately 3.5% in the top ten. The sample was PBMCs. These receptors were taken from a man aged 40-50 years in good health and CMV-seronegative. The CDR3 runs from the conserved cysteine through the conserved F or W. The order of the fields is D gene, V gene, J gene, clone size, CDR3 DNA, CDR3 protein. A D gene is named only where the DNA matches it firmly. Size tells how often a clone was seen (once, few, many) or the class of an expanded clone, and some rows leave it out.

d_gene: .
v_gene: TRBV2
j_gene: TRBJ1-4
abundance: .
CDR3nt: TGTGCCAGCAGTGTGGCAGGGTCCGCTAATGAAAAACTGTTTTTT
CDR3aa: CASSVAGSANEKLFF

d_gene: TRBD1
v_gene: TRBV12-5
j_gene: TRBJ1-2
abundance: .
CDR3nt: TGTGCTAGTGGTCCCCCCGGGACAGGGGGGGATGGCTACACCTTC
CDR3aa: CASGPPGTGGDGYTF

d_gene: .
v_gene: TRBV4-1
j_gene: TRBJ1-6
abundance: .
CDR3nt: TGCGCCAGCAGCCAAGATCGGGGGGGGGTTTATAATTCACCCCTCCACTTT
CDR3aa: CASSQDRGGVYNSPLHF

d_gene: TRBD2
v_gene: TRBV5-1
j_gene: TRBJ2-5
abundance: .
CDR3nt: TGCGCCAGCAGCTTATTGGCGGGGGTCCCGGGAGAGACCCAGTACTTC
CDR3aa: CASSLLAGVPGETQYF

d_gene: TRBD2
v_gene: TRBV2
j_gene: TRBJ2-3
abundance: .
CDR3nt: TGTGCCAGCAGTGAAACTAGCGGGGGGGCCACAGATACGCAGTATTTT
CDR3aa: CASSETSGGATDTQYF

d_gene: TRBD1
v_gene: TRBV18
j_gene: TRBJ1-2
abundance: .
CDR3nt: TGTGCCAGCTCACCCTCCGGGACAGACTATGGCTACACCTTC
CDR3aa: CASSPSGTDYGYTF

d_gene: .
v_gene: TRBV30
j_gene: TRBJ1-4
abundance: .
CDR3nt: TGTGCCTGGCAGATTTCGTCTGAAAAACTGTTTTTT
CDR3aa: CAWQISSEKLFF

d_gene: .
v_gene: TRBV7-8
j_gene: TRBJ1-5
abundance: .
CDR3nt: TGTGCCAGCAGCGGACAGCGGGGGAATCAGCCCCAGCATTTT
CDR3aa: CASSGQRGNQPQHF

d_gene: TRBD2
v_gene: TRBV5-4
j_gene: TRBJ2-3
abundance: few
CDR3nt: TGTGCCAGCAGCGGAGGCACTAGCGGGGGAAGAGATACGCAGTATTTT
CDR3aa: CASSGGTSGGRDTQYF

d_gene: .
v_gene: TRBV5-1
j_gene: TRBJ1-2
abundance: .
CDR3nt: TGCGCCAGCAGCTTCGACGTACAGGGTATCTATGGCTACACCTTC
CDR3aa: CASSFDVQGIYGYTF

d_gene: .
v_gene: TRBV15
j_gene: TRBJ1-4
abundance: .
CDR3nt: TGTGCCACCAGCAGAGCGGCAGGGTCTTCTGAAAAACTGTTTTTT
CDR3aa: CATSRAAGSSEKLFF

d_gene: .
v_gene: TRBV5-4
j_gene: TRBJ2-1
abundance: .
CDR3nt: TGTGCCAGCAGCTTGGCCGTTGGGGGAGGTGAGCAGTTCTTC
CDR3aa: CASSLAVGGGEQFF

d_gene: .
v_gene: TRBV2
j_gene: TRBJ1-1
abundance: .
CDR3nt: TGTGCCAGCAGTGATAGGGGGGGGACTGAAGCTTTCTTT
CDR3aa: CASSDRGGTEAFF

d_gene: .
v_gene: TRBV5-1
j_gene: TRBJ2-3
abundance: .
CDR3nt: TGCGCCAGCAGCTTGGAAAGGGGGAGAGATACGCAGTATTTT
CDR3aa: CASSLERGRDTQYF

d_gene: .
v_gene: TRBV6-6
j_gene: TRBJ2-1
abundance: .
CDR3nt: TGTGCCAGCAGTTACTCCCAGGGAATTCTAAATGAGCAGTTCTTC
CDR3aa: CASSYSQGILNEQFF

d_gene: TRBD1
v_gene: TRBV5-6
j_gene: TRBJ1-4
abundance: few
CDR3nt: TGTGCCAGCAGACGACAGGGGGCAGAGGAAAAACTGTTTTTT
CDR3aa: CASRRQGAEEKLFF

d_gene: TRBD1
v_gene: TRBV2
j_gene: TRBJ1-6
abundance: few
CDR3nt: TGTGCCAGCACGGGACAGGGCTCCTATAATTCACCCCTCCACTTT
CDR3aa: CASTGQGSYNSPLHF

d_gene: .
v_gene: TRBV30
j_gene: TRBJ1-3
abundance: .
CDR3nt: TGTGCCTCAACCCGGTATCGCACTGGAAACACCATATATTTT
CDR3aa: CASTRYRTGNTIYF

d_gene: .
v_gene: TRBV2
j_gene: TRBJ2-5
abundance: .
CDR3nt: TGTGCCAGCAGTGATAGCGGAGAGACCCAGTACTTC
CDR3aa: CASSDSGETQYF

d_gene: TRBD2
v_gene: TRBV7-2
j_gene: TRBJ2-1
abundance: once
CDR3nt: TGTGCCAGCAGCTTAGCGCTCAGACTAGCGGGGGGCCACAATGAGCAGTTCTTC
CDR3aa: CASSLALRLAGGHNEQFF